Below, one TCR beta chain is given with its context. These data come from a study of blood T cell repertoires in COVID-19. The V gene end was trimmed by 4 bases and the J gene end by 0 bases; junction bases not matched to a gene: 9. Germline V CDR1 and CDR2: SGHRS, YFSETQ. CDR3 length: 17 residues. Per the study methods: Using reference gene primer amplification, nucleated cell counts were estimated. The method was immunoSEQ multiplex PCR; TCRdb's version includes in-frame clones alone and lacks a portion of them. The DNA was the basis for D and trimming; V, J and clone size are from that table. Of approximately 120,000 clones in the sample, over 80% were seen once.

Sequenced input: peripheral blood. V gene TRBV5-1 combines with J gene TRBJ2-3; TRBD2 agrees at 9 bases. This clonotype was obtained from a human donor in a cohort sampled during active COVID-19. CDR3 loop: CASSPRPSGVSTDTQYF. CDR3 nucleotide sequence: TGCGCCAGCAGCCCACGACCTAGCGGGGTTAGCACAGATACGCAGTATTTT.